A selection of T cell receptor beta chains follows, all from one sample in a study of blood T cells in healthy people across ages. TCRdb ran MiXCR on the 5' RACE reads and lists one entry per CDR3 protein. The data show roughly 570,000 distinct CDR3 sequences, with roughly 28% seen just once and less than 20% held by the top ten. Sequencing input: blood. Every receptor here comes from a woman in her 70s in good health. Both conserved end residues are part of each CDR3. D genes are given only for firm matches. The size of a clone is reported for some rows only, either as once, few or many, or as a class for expanded clones.

V,D,J,size,DNA,CDR3
TRBV6-2/TRBV6-3,TRBD2,TRBJ2-7,-,TGTGCCAGCAGTTCTCTCATCGGGGGGTTCGAGCAGTACTTC,CASSSLIGGFEQYF
TRBV5-1,TRBD1,TRBJ2-1,-,TGCGCCAGCAGCAAGGGGCAGGGGGATTTGTATGAGCAGTTCTTC,CASSKGQGDLYEQFF
TRBV20-1,-,TRBJ2-5,few,TGCAGTGCTAGAGATCGGCCACCCCAAGAGACCCAGTACTTC,CSARDRPPQETQYF
TRBV20-1,-,TRBJ1-2,-,TGCAGTGCTGCGCCGGGGGGGGACAACTATGGCTACACCTTC,CSAAPGGDNYGYTF
TRBV20-1,TRBD2,TRBJ2-3,few,TGCAGTGCTAGTATACGCGGGGGGGCATATACGCAGTATTTT,CSASIRGGAYTQYF
TRBV6-5,TRBD1,TRBJ2-7,few,TGTGCCAGCAGTCGACAGGGCCTCTCCTACGAGCAGTACTTC,CASSRQGLSYEQYF
TRBV28,-,TRBJ2-7,-,TGTGCCAGCAGTTTACCTAGCACAGGTTCCTTCTCCTACGAGCAGTACTTC,CASSLPSTGSFSYEQYF
TRBV5-1,TRBD1,TRBJ2-2,few,TGCGCCAGCAGCGGGGGACAGGGGACCGGGGAGCTGTTTTTT,CASSGGQGTGELFF
TRBV29-1,-,TRBJ1-1,-,TGCAGCGTTGACGAGGGAATAGCCACTGAAGCTTTCTTT,CSVDEGIATEAFF
TRBV7-6,TRBD1,TRBJ1-2,-,TGTGCCAGCAGCCCGCAGGGACAGGGCCACTATGGCTACACCTTC,CASSPQGQGHYGYTF
TRBV6-2/TRBV6-3,TRBD2,TRBJ2-5,many,TGTGCCAGCAGTCAGGACTCAGGCGGACTAGGGGAGACCCAGTACTTC,CASSQDSGGLGETQYF
TRBV12-3/TRBV12-4,-,TRBJ2-7,-,TGTGCCAGCAGTCCCTATTTTGGGCAGGTCTCCATCTACGAGCAGTACTTC,CASSPYFGQVSIYEQYF
TRBV29-1,-,TRBJ1-2,-,TGCAGCGTTGATGGTCCCCCTGGGAGCTACACCTTC,CSVDGPPGSYTF
TRBV5-1,-,TRBJ2-2,few,TGCGCCAGCAACCCCCAGGGACCTAACACCGGGGAGCTGTTTTTT,CASNPQGPNTGELFF
TRBV9,TRBD1,TRBJ1-1,few,TGTGCCAGCAGCGCTAACAGGGGTAAGAACACTGAAGCTTTCTTT,CASSANRGKNTEAFF
TRBV15,-,TRBJ2-3,-,TGTACCACCAGCAGTAAAGGGAAGGGAGATACGCAGTATTTT,CTTSSKGKGDTQYF